Following are 29 T cell receptor beta chains from one sample sequenced in a study of vaccination effects on CD4 cells after COVID-19. Before sequencing, viral peptide pools were used by the ViraFEST assay to expand antigen-specific CD4+ T cells. Between days 10 and 11 of culture, CD4+ T cells were separated out. TCRdb keeps only in-frame clones here, not all; method: immunoSEQ multiplex PCR. In the table there are more than 25,000 clones, about 72% of which are singletons. Their antigens are not known. The specimen comprised CD4+ T cells from PBMCs cultured with HCoV-229E spike peptides, sampled before COVID-19 vaccination. The receptors shown here come from a human donor who received a COVID-19 vaccine.

V usage is TRBV25-1 and J usage is TRBJ1-1; D call uncertain. The length of the CDR3 is 15 residues. V was clipped by 6 bases and J by 0 bases, with 14 bases between them. Germline-derived CDR1 and CDR2 are MGHDK and SYGVNS. This chain's CDR3 is CASRPTGILNTEAFF. As DNA, the CDR3 is TGTGCCAGCAGGCCAACCGGGATCCTGAACACTGAAGCTTTCTTT.

The chain employs TRBV5-4 and TRBJ1-6; D not certain. Trimming pared 1 base from V and 0 bases from J, leaving 8 bases between. Germline CDR1 SGHNT, CDR2 YYREEE (reference sequence). This CDR3 spans 16 amino acids. For the CDR3, the DNA is TGTGCCAGCAGCTTGTCTGGAAGCTCCTATAATTCACCCCTCCACTTT. Translation: CASSLSGSSYNSPLHF.

This chain links TRBV18 with TRBJ2-3, with 10 bases identical to TRBD2. The V gene's germline CDR1 is KGHSH and CDR2 LQKENI. CDR3 length equals 15 residues. The V segment lost 6 bases and the J segment 4 bases; nucleotides outside the gene matches: 7. Written as DNA, the CDR3 is TGTGCCAGCTCTCTTACTAGCGGGGTATCAGATACGCAGTATTTT. This sequence encodes CASSLTSGVSDTQYF.

The J gene is TRBJ1-1, the V gene TRBV5-1; 10 positions agree with TRBD1. The V and J ends lost 4 bases and 2 bases, in that order; junction bases with no gene match: 5. The CDR3 spans 15 residues. Germline lookup yields CDR1 SGHRS and CDR2 YFSETQ. This CDR3 reads CASSLATGGNTEAFF. The CDR3 bases are TGCGCCAGCAGCCTAGCGACAGGGGGCAACACTGAAGCTTTCTTT. Full variable domain (rest looked up from reference TRBV5-1 and TRBJ1-1): KAGVTQTPRYLIKTRGQQVTLSCSPISGHRSVSWYQQTPGQGLQFLFEYFSETQRNKGNFPGRFSGRQFSNSRSEMNVSTLELGDSALYLCASSLATGGNTEAFFGQGTRLTVV.

CDR3 residues: CASSARGTSGNTIYF. The CDR3 coding sequence is TGTGCCAGCAGCGCCAGGGGGACCTCTGGAAACACCATATATTTT. This sequence joins TRBV7-9 and TRBJ1-3; 7 bases fit TRBD1. This CDR3 contains 15 residues. CDR1 is SEHNR and CDR2 is FQNEAQ in the germline V gene (reference sequence). The trim removed 5 bases at V and 0 bases at J, leaving 4 bases unmatched.

This chain links TRBV5-5 with TRBJ2-7; unclear D gene. The CDR3 is 14 amino acids. Trimming stripped 0 bases from V and 6 bases from J, with 13 bases between. Germline V gene sequence: CDR1 SGHKS, CDR2 YYEKEE (reference sequence). The CDR3 is CASSLGTLPVEQYF. The CDR3 nucleotides are TGTGCCAGCAGCTTGGGGACCCTTCCGGTCGAGCAGTACTTC.

The J gene is TRBJ2-3, the V gene TRBV7-3, with 11 positions matching TRBD2. Trimming removed 4 bases from V and 2 bases from J; junction bases left unmatched: 11. Germline assignment: CDR1 SGHTA and CDR2 FQGTGA. This CDR3 spans 18 amino acids. CDR3 amino acids: CASSSLPTSGEYTDTQYF. CDR3 sequence (DNA): TGTGCCAGCAGCTCCCTCCCGACTAGCGGGGAATACACAGATACGCAGTATTTT.

There are a few counts of this clone. The V gene is TRBV30, the J gene TRBJ1-6, with no clear D. The ends were cut back, 4 bases at V and 10 bases at J, with 14 bases in the middle. The CDR3 covers 13 residues. Germline values: CDR1 GTSNPN, CDR2 SVGIG (reference sequence). The CDR3 loop reads CAWMGEGWSPLHF. The CDR3 nucleotides read TGTGCCTGGATGGGAGAGGGCTGGTCACCCCTCCACTTT.

This chain uses TRBV27 with TRBJ2-5; D uncertain. Germline values: CDR1 MNHEY, CDR2 SMNVEV (reference sequence). The CDR3 loop spans 14 amino acids. Trimming left V 5 bases short and J 0 bases short, with 10 bases between. CDR3 in DNA: TGTGCCAGCAGTCCCCCCCGTCACCAAGAGACCCAGTACTTC. Translated: CASSPPRHQETQYF.

The chain is built from TRBV3-1 (or the pseudogene TRBV3-2) and TRBJ2-7; 11 positions match TRBD1. The CDR3 extends over 14 amino acids. The V gene end was trimmed by 1 base and the J gene end by 4 bases; junction bases not matched to a gene: 0. Germline V gives CDR1 LGHDT, CDR2 YNNKEL (reference sequence). CDR3 nucleotides: TGTGCCAGCAGCCAAGGGGACAGGGGGTACGAGCAGTACTTC. Its translation: CASSQGDRGYEQYF.

The chain combines TRBV5-4 with TRBJ2-5, with D tentatively TRBD1 or TRBD2 (5 bases each). The CDR3 contains 15 residues. Germline V gene sequence: CDR1 SGHNT, CDR2 YYREEE (reference sequence). The V gene lost 0 bases and the J gene lost 5 bases, with 14 bases spanning the gap. The CDR3, as DNA: TGTGCCAGCAGCTTGGCCGGGGCGCGGATGGAGACCCAGTACTTC. Its protein product is CASSLAGARMETQYF.

This rearrangement joins TRBV3-1 (or the pseudogene TRBV3-2) to TRBJ1-3; D unclear. Germline CDR1 is LGHDT and CDR2 is YNNKEL (reference sequence). CDR3 size: 15 residues. V shed 1 base and J shed 1 base, with 8 bases lying between them. The CDR3, as DNA: TGTGCCAGCAGCCAAGGGACTCTTTCTGGAAACACCATATATTTT. It codes for CASSQGTLSGNTIYF.

The chain carries TRBV29-1 and TRBJ1-1, with 10 bases lining up with TRBD1. J lost 4 bases, V lost 7 bases, and 3 bases had no gene match. CDR3 size: 12 residues. Germline V lookup: CDR1 SQVTM, CDR2 ANQGSEA. CDR3 bases: TGCAGCGGACAGGGGGCAGTCACTGAAGCTTTCTTT. This codes for CSGQGAVTEAFF.

A single count supports this clone. The V call is TRBV11-2, the J call TRBJ2-1; D is uncertain. Germline-derived CDR1 and CDR2 are SGHAT and FQNNGV. The CDR3 spans 13 residues. Trimming shortened V by 5 bases and J by 6 bases, and 11 bases separated the two germline ends. CDR3 DNA: TGTGCCAGCAGCCCCTTATTGGGCAATGAGCAGTTCTTC. Residues: CASSPLLGNEQFF.

This chain connects TRBV2 to TRBJ1-3, with D hard to call. V was clipped by 6 bases and J by 7 bases, with 7 bases between them. The CDR3 covers 11 residues. Germline CDR1 SNHLY, CDR2 FYNNEI. The CDR3 spells CASRLGNTIYF. The DNA of the CDR3 is TGTGCCAGCAGGCTAGGGAACACCATATATTTT.

V and J are TRBV5-1 and TRBJ2-7; D uncertain. The CDR3 has 11 residues. Germline lookup yields CDR1 SGHRS and CDR2 YFSETQ. The germline V and J ends were trimmed by 4 bases and 4 bases, with 6 bases remaining between them. In nucleotides, the CDR3 is TGCGCCAGCAGCCAGAATTACGAGCAGTACTTC. Translation gives CASSQNYEQYF. The variable domain in full, completed from reference TRBV5-1 and TRBJ2-7, reads KAGVTQTPRYLIKTRGQQVTLSCSPISGHRSVSWYQQTPGQGLQFLFEYFSETQRNKGNFPGRFSGRQFSNSRSEMNVSTLELGDSALYLCASSQNYEQYFGPGTRLTVT.

The chain is built from TRBV11-1 and TRBJ2-1, with unresolved D. V was pared by 2 bases and J by 2 bases, with 7 bases between. The length of the CDR3 is 14 residues. Germline V gene sequence: CDR1 SGHAT, CDR2 FQDESV (reference sequence). CDR3 bases: TGTGCCAGCAGCTTAAATGGGCCCTACAATGAGCAGTTCTTC. Translated, it gives CASSLNGPYNEQFF.

J is TRBJ1-1 and V is TRBV4-1; 7 bases agree with TRBD1. Germline CDR1 MGHRA, CDR2 YSYEKL. The CDR3 is made up of 14 amino acids. The J segment lost 6 bases and the V segment lost 4 bases, leaving 8 bases of the junction unmatched. CDR3 bases: TGCGCCAGCAGCCCCTTGACAGGGAGGGCTGAAGCTTTCTTT. Amino acid sequence: CASSPLTGRAEAFF.

The rearrangement joins TRBV7-3 to TRBJ2-3, with D uncertain. V lost 0 bases and J 5 bases, leaving 9 bases between the germline ends. The CDR3 is 14 amino acids. Germline CDR1 is SGHTA and CDR2 is FQGTGA. Written as DNA, the CDR3 is TGTGCCAGCAGCTTAACTGCTTGGGGAGATACGCAGTATTTT. Translated: CASSLTAWGDTQYF.

In this sample, this clone turned up a few times. The genes are TRBV7-8 and TRBJ2-1; 7 nucleotides match TRBD2. Looked up from germline, CDR1 is SGHVS and CDR2 is FQNEAQ. The CDR3 contains 12 residues. J lost 9 bases, V lost 8 bases, and 7 bases had no gene match. In DNA form, the CDR3 reads TGTGCCAGCGGGAGGGTGGGCACTGAGCAGTTCTTC. Translated: CASGRVGTEQFF. The entire variable domain, with the rest obtained from reference TRBV7-8 and TRBJ2-1, is as follows: GAGVSQSPRYKVAKRGQDVALRCDPISGHVSLFWYQQALGQGPEFLTYFQNEAQLDKSGLPSDRFFAERPEGSVSTLKIQRTQQEDSAVYLCASGRVGTEQFFGPGTRLTVL.

This chain links TRBV3-1 (or the pseudogene TRBV3-2) with TRBJ2-3, with a possible D match to TRBD2 (5 bases). The CDR3 length is 16 residues. V was shortened by 5 bases and J by 2 bases, with 17 bases between the two germline ends. Germline assignment: CDR1 LGHDT and CDR2 YNNKEL (reference sequence). For the CDR3, the DNA is TGTGCCAGCAGCTCCCTTACTAGATCATACACAGATACGCAGTATTTT. Protein sequence: CASSSLTRSYTDTQYF.

The rearrangement uses TRBV5-1 and TRBJ2-5; TRBD2 is a possible D gene (6 bases). The CDR3 runs to 13 residues. With 5 bases removed from V and 2 bases from J, the gap between germline ends came to 10 bases. Germline V gene sequence: CDR1 SGHRS, CDR2 YFSETQ. Here the CDR3 DNA reads TGCGCCAGCAGACTCGGGGGACAAGAGACCCAGTACTTC. Amino acids: CASRLGGQETQYF. Drawing the rest from reference TRBV5-1 and TRBJ2-5, the complete variable domain is KAGVTQTPRYLIKTRGQQVTLSCSPISGHRSVSWYQQTPGQGLQFLFEYFSETQRNKGNFPGRFSGRQFSNSRSEMNVSTLELGDSALYLCASRLGGQETQYFGPGTRLLVL.

This clone has a count of ten or more. V gene TRBV2 combines with J gene TRBJ2-6; the D gene is possibly TRBD1 (6 bases). This CDR3 has 18 amino acids. The ends were cut back, 2 bases at V and 0 bases at J, with 14 bases in the middle. In germline, CDR1 is SNHLY, CDR2 FYNNEI. This CDR3 is CASSETRTASSGANVLTF. The CDR3 DNA reads as TGTGCCAGCAGTGAAACCCGGACAGCAAGCTCTGGGGCCAACGTCCTGACTTTC.

The chain combines TRBV9 with TRBJ2-3, with D hard to call. Trimming left V 0 bases short and J 0 bases short, with 11 bases between. This CDR3 has 16 residues. Germline V gene lookup returns CDR1 SGDLS and CDR2 YYNGEE. CDR3 coding DNA: TGTGCCAGCAGCGTAGTACCCTCTCTTAGCACAGATACGCAGTATTTT. It encodes CASSVVPSLSTDTQYF.

The genes are TRBV6-5 and TRBJ2-1; TRBD1 agrees at 8 bases. The CDR3 covers 16 residues. J gave up 8 bases and V 0 bases, and 9 bases lay outside the gene matches. The germline CDR1 and CDR2 sequences are MNHEY and SVGAGI. CDR3 in amino acids: CASSYSFTRGQDEQFF. The CDR3 DNA is TGTGCCAGCAGTTACTCATTCACCAGGGGGCAAGATGAGCAGTTCTTC.

This clone was counted a single time. The chain combines TRBV6-6 with TRBJ2-2; D might be TRBD2 (5 bases). CDR3 length: 12 residues. Per germline, CDR1 MNHNY and CDR2 SVGAGI (reference sequence). Trimming stripped 11 bases from V and 1 base from J, with 8 bases between. The DNA for the CDR3 is TGTGCCGGACGGGGGAACACCGGGGAGCTGTTTTTT. This sequence encodes CAGRGNTGELFF.

This clone was picked up one time. The chain uses TRBV6-5 and TRBJ2-6; D is possibly TRBD1 (6 bases). The CDR3 is 13 amino acids. Deletions cut 6 bases from V and 6 bases from J, with 9 bases between. Per germline, CDR1 MNHEY and CDR2 SVGAGI. In DNA form, the CDR3 reads TGTGCCAGCAGCACAGGGTTGGCCAACGTCCTGACTTTC. Amino acids: CASSTGLANVLTF.

This clone was recorded a few times. The V gene is TRBV4-1, the J gene TRBJ1-4; the D is unclear. Germline V gene sequence: CDR1 MGHRA, CDR2 YSYEKL. Trimming took 1 base from V and 0 from J, leaving 6 bases between them. The CDR3 is made up of 15 amino acids. CDR3 amino acids: CASSQGKATNEKLFF. The DNA for the CDR3 is TGCGCCAGCAGCCAAGGAAAGGCAACTAATGAAAAACTGTTTTTT.

The rearrangement uses TRBV30 and TRBJ1-5, with no clear D. The CDR3 is made up of 16 amino acids. V was cut by 2 bases and J by 0 bases, with 14 bases left in between. CDR1 is GTSNPN and CDR2 is SVGIG in the germline V gene (reference sequence). This CDR3 is CAWSFYLGDSNQPQHF. CDR3 coding DNA: TGTGCCTGGAGTTTCTACCTCGGGGATAGCAATCAGCCCCAGCATTTT.